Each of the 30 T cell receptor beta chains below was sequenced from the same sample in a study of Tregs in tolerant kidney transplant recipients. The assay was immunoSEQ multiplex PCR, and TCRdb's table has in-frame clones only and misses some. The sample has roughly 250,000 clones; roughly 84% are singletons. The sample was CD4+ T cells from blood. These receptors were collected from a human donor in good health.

DNA for the CDR3: TGTGCCAGCTCACCATCTACAGGGACTAATGAAAAACTGTTTTTT. Translation gives CASSPSTGTNEKLFF. The chain links TRBV18 to TRBJ1-4, with D maybe TRBD1 (6 bases). This CDR3 comprises 15 residues. Germline loops: CDR1 KGHSH, CDR2 LQKENI. V lost 2 bases, J lost 2 bases, and 9 bases lay in between.

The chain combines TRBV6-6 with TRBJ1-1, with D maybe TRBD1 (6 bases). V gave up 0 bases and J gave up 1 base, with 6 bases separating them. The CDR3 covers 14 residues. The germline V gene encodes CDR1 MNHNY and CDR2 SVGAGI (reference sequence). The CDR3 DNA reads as TGTGCCAGCAGTTACTCGGACAGGAACACTGAAGCTTTCTTT. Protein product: CASSYSDRNTEAFF.

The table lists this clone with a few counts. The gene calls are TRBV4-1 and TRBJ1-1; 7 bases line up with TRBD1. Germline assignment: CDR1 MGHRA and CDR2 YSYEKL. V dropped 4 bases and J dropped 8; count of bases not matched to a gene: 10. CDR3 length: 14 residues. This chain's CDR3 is CASSLILLTGEAFF. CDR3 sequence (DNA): TGCGCCAGCAGCCTGATCCTCTTGACAGGGGAAGCTTTCTTT.

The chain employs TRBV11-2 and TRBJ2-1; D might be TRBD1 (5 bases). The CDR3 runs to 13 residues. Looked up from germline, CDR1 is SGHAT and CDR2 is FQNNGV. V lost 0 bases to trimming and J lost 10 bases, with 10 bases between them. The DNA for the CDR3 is TGTGCCAGCAGCTTAGAATCTTGGGGCGAGCAGTTCTTC. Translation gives CASSLESWGEQFF.

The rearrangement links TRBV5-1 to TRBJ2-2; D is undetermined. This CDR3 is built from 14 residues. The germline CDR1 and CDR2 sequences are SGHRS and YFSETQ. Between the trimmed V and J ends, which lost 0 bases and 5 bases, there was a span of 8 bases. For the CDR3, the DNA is TGCGCCAGCAGCTTGGAGCCTCTTACCGGGGAGCTGTTTTTT. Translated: CASSLEPLTGELFF.

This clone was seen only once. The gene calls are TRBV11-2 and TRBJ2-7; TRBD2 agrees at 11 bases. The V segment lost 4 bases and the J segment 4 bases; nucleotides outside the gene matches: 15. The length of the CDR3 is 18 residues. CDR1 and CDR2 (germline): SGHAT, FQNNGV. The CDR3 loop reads CASSSLTRTSGRLYEQYF. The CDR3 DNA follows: TGTGCCAGCAGCTCTCTGACCCGGACTAGCGGGCGGCTATACGAGCAGTACTTC.

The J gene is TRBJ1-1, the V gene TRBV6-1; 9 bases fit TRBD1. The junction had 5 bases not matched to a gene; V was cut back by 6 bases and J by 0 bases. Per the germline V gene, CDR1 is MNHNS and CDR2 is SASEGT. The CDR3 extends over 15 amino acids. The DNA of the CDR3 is TGTGCCAGCAGGAAACAGGGGGCCCTGAACACTGAAGCTTTCTTT. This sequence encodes CASRKQGALNTEAFF.

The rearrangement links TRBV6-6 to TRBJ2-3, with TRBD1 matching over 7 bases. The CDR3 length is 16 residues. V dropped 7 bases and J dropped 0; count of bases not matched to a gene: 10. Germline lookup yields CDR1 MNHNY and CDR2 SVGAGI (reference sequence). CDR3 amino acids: CASIRDSQTSTDTQYF. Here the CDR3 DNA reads TGTGCCAGCATCCGGGACAGCCAGACTAGCACAGATACGCAGTATTTT.

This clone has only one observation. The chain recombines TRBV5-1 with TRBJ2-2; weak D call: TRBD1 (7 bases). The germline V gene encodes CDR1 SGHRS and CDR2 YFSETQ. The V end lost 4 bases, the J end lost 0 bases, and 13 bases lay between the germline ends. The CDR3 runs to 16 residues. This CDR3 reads CASSRSRGANTGELFF. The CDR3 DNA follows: TGCGCCAGCAGCCGCTCCAGGGGGGCGAACACCGGGGAGCTGTTTTTT.

The CDR3 reads CASSYLYGYTF. The CDR3 nucleotides read TGTGCCAGCAGTTACCTCTATGGCTACACCTTC. The gene calls are TRBV6-6 and TRBJ1-2; D call uncertain. Germline CDR1 and CDR2: MNHNY and SVGAGI (reference sequence). The V gene lost 2 bases and the J gene lost 4 bases, with 2 bases spanning the gap. CDR3 size: 11 residues.

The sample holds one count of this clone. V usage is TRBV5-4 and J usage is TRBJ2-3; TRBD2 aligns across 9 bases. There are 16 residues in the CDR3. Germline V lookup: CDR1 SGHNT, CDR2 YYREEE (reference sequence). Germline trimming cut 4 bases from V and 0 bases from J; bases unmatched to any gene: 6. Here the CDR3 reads CASSPHTSGSTDTQYF. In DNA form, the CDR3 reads TGTGCCAGCAGCCCACACACTAGCGGGAGCACAGATACGCAGTATTTT.

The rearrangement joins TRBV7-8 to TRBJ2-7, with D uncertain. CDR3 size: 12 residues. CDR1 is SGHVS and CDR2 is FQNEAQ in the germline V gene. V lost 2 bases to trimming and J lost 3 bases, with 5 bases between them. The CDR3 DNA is TGTGCCAGCAGCTTAAGAGGCTACGAGCAGTACTTC. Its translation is CASSLRGYEQYF.

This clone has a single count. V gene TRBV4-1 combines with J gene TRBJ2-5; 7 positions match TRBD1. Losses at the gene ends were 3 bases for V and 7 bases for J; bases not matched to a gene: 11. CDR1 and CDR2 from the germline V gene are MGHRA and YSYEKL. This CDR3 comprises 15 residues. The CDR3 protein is CASSHPGQRGWTQYF. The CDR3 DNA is TGCGCCAGCAGCCATCCGGGACAGAGGGGTTGGACCCAGTACTTC.

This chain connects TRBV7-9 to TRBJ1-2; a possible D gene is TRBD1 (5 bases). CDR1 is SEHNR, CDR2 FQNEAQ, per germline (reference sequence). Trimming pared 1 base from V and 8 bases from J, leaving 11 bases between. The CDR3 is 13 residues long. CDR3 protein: CASSLGGDGGYTF. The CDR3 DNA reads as TGTGCCAGCAGCTTAGGGGGGGACGGAGGCTACACCTTC.

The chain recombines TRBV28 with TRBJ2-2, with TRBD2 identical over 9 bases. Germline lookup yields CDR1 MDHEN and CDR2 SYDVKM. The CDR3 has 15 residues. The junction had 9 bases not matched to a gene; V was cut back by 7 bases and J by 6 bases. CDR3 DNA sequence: TGTGCCAGCACCAACCCCGCGGGAGGGCCCGGGGAGCTGTTTTTT. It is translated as CASTNPAGGPGELFF. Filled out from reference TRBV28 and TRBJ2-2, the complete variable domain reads DVKVTQSSRYLVKRTGEKVFLECVQDMDHENMFWYRQDPGLGLRLIYFSYDVKMKEKGDIPEGYSVSREKKERFSLILESASTNQTSMYLCASTNPAGGPGELFFGEGSRLTVL.

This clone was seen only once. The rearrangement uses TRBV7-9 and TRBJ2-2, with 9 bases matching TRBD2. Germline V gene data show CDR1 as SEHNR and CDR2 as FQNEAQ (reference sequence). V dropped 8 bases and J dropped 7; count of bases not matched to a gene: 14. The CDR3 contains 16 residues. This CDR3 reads CASLRASGTFGGELFF. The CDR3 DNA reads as TGTGCCAGCCTCAGGGCTAGCGGGACGTTCGGCGGGGAGCTGTTTTTT.

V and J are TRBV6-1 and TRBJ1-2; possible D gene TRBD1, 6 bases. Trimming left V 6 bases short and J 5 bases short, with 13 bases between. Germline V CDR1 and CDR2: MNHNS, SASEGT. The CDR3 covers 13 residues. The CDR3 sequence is CASSLDRSYGYTF. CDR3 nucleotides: TGTGCCAGCAGCCTGGACAGATCGTATGGCTACACCTTC.

CDR3 in amino acids: CASSSPWGEGSPLHF. CDR3 DNA: TGTGCCAGCAGCTCCCCCTGGGGGGAGGGATCACCCCTCCACTTT. This chain connects TRBV6-5 to TRBJ1-6; tentatively, D is TRBD1 (5 bases). Trimming removed 6 bases at V and 10 bases at J, with 19 bases between. The CDR3 extends over 15 amino acids. From germline, CDR1 is MNHEY and CDR2 SVGAGI.

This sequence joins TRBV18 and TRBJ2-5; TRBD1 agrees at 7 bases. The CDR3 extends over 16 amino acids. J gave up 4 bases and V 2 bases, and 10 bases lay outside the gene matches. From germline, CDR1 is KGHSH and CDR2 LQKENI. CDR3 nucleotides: TGTGCCAGCTCACCAAACAGGGGCCAGCTATCAGAGACCCAGTACTTC. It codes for CASSPNRGQLSETQYF.

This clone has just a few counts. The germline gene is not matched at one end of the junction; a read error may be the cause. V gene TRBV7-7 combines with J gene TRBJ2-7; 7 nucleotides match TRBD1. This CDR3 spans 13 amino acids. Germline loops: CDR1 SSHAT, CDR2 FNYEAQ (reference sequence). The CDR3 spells CASSLDRVNEQYF. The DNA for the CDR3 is TGTGCTAGCAGCTTAGACAGGGTCAACGAGCAGTACTTC.

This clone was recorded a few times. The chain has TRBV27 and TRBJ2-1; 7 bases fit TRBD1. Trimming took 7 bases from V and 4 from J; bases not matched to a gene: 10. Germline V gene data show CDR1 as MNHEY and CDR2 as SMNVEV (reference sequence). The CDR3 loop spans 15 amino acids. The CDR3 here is CASTLDRARYNEQFF. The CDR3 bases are TGTGCCAGCACCCTTGACAGGGCAAGGTACAATGAGCAGTTCTTC.

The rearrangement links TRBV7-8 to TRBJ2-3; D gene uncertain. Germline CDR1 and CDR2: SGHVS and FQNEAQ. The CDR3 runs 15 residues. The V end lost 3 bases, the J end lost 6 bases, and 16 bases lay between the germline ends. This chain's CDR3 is CASSLVGSSYDTQYF. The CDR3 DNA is TGTGCCAGCAGCTTGGTGGGTAGCTCCTATGATACGCAGTATTTT.

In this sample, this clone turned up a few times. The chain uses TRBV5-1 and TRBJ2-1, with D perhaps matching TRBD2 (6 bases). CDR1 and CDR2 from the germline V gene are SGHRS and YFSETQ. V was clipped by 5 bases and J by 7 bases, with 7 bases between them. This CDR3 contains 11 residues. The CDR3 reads CASRRENEQFF. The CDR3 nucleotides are TGCGCCAGCAGACGGGAGAATGAGCAGTTCTTC.

The CDR3 protein is CASSFQGLGNTIYF. The CDR3 DNA sequence: TGTGCCAGCAGCTTTCAGGGCCTGGGAAACACCATATATTTT. This chain links TRBV5-4 with TRBJ1-3, with D possibly TRBD1 on 5 matching bases. V was pared by 2 bases and J by 4 bases, with 10 bases between. This CDR3 comprises 14 residues. CDR1 is SGHNT, CDR2 YYREEE, per germline (reference sequence). Together with reference TRBV5-4 and TRBJ1-3, the CDR3 gives the full variable domain: ETGVTQSPTHLIKTRGQQVTLRCSSQSGHNTVSWYQQALGQGPQFIFQYYREEENGRGNFPPRFSGLQFPNYSSELNVNALELDDSALYLCASSFQGLGNTIYFGEGSWLTVV.

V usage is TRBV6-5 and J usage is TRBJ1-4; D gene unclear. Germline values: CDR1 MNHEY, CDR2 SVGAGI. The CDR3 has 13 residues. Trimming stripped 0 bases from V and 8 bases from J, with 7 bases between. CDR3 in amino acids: CASSYSKKEKLFF. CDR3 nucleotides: TGTGCCAGCAGTTACTCGAAGAAGGAAAAACTGTTTTTT.

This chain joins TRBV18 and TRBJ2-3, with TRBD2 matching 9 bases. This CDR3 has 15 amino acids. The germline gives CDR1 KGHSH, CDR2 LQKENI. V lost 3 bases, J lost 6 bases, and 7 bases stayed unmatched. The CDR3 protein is CASSPRSGSRDTQYF. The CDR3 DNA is TGTGCCAGCTCACCTCGTAGCGGGAGCAGGGATACGCAGTATTTT.

Written as DNA, the CDR3 is TGTGCCAGTCGGCCAGGGGGCAACTATGGCTACACCTTC. It translates to CASRPGGNYGYTF. The chain couples TRBV19 to TRBJ1-2; 8 nucleotides match TRBD1. The germline V gene encodes CDR1 LNHDA and CDR2 SQIVND (reference sequence). With V trimmed by 8 bases and J by 2 bases, 4 bases remained unmatched. The CDR3 has 13 amino acids. Filled out from reference TRBV19 and TRBJ1-2, the complete variable domain reads DGGITQSPKYLFRKEGQNVTLSCEQNLNHDAMYWYRQDPGQGLRLIYYSQIVNDFQKGDIAEGYSVSREKKESFPLTVTSAQKNPTAFYLCASRPGGNYGYTFGSGTRLTVV.

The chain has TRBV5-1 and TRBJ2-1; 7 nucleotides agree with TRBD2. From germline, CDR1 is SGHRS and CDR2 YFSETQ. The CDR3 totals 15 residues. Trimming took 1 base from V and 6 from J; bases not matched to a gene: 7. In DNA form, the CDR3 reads TGCGCCAGCAGCTTGCCCAGCGGGGACCTCAATGAGCAGTTCTTC. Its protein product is CASSLPSGDLNEQFF.

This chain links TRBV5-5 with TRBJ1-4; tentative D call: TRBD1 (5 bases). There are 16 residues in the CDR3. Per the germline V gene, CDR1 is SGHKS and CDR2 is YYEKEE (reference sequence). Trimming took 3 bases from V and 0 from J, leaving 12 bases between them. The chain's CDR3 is CASSSTGTATNEKLFF. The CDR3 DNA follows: TGTGCCAGCAGCTCCACCGGGACTGCAACTAATGAAAAACTGTTTTTT.

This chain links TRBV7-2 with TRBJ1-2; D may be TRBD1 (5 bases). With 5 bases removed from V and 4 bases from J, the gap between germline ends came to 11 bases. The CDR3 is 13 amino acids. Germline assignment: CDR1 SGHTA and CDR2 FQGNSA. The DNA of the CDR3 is TGTGCCAGCAGCCAACCGGGGGGCTATGGCTACACCTTC. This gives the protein CASSQPGGYGYTF.